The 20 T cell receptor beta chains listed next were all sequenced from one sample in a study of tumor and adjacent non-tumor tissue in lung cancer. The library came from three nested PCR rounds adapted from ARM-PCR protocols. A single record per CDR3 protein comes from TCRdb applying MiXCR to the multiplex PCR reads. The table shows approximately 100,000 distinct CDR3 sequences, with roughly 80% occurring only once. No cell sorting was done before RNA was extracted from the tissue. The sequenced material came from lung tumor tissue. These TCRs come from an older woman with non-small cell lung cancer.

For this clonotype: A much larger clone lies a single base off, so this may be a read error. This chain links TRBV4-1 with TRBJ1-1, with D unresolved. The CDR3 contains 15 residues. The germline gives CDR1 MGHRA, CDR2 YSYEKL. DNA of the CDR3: TGCGCCAGCAACCAAGATCGGCAGGCCGGCCGTGAAGCTTTCTTT. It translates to CASNQDRQAGREAFF.

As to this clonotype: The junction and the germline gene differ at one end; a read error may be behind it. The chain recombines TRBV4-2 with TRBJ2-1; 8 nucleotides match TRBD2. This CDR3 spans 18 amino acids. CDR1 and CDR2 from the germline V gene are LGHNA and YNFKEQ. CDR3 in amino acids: CASIQDPVGRAAYNEQFF. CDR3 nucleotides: TGTGCCAGCATCCAAGATCCGGTCGGGAGGGCCGCCTACAATGAGCAGTTCTTC.

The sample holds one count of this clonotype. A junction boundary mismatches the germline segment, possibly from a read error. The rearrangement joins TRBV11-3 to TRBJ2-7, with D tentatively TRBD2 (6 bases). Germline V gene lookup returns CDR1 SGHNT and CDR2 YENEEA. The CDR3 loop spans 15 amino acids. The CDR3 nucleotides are TGTGCCAGCAGTTTAGATCCGACTAGGTCGAGCGAGCAGTACTTC. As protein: CASSLDPTRSSEQYF.

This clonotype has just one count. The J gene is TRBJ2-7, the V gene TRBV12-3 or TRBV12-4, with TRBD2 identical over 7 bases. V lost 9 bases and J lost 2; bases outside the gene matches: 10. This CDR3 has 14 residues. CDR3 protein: CASSLGLGTYEQYF. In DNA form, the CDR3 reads TGTGCCAGTAGTCTCGGACTAGGGACCTACGAGCAGTACTTC.

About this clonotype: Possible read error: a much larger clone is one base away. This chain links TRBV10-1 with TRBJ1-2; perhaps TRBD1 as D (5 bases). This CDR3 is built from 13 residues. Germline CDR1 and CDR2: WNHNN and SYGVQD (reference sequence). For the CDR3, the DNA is TGCGCCAGCAGTGTTCACAGGAACTTTGGCTACACCTTC. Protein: CASSVHRNFGYTF.

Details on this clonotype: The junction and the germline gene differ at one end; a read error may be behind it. The CDR3 region has the DNA TGTGTCAGCAGTAAGGGGGCTAATTCACCCCTCCACTTT. It yields the protein CVSSKGANSPLHF. V and J are TRBV6-1 and TRBJ1-6, with TRBD1 matching 7 bases. The germline V gene has CDR1 MNHNS and CDR2 SASEGT. The CDR3 contains 13 residues.

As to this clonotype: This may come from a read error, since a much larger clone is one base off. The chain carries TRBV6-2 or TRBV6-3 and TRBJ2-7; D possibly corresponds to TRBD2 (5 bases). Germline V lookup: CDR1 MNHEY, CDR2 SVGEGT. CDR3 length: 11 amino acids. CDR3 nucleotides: TGTGCCAGCAGCCCCTTCGGGGAGCAGTGCTTC. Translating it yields CASSPFGEQCF.

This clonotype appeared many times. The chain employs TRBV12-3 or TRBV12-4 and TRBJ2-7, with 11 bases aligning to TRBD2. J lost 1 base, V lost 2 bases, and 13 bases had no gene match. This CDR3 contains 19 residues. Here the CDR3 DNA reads TGTGCCAGCAGTTTAAAACGGGACAGATTAGCGGGGGGGTCCTACGAGCAGTACTTC. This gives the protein CASSLKRDRLAGGSYEQYF.

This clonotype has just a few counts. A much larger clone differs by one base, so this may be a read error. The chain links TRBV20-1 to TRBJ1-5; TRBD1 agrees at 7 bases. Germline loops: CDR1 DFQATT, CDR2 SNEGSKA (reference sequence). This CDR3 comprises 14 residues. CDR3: CSTSDGQGNQPQHF. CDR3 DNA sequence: TGCAGTACTAGCGATGGACAGGGCAATCAGCCCCAGCATTTT.

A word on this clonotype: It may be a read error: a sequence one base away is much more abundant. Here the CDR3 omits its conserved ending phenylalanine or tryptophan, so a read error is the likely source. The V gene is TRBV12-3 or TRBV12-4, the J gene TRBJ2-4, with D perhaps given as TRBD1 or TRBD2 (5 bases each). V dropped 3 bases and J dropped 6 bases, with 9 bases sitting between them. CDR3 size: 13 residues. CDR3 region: CASSFGAGNIQYL. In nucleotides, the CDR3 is TGTGCCAGCAGTTTTGGGGCGGGAAACATTCAGTACCTC.

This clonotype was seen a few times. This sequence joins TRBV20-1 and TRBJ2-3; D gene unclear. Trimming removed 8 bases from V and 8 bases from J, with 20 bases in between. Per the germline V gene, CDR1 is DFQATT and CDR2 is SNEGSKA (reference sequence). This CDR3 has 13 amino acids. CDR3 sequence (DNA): TGCAGTACTCCCGACCGCGGCGCAGGTACGCAGTATTTT. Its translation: CSTPDRGAGTQYF.

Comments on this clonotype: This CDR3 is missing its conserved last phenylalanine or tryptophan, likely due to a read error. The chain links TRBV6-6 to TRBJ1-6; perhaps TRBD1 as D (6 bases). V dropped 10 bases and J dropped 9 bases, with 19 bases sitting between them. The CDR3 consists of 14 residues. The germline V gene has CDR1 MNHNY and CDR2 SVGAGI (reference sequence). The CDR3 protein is CANTLGGGISPLHY. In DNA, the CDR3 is TGTGCCAACACCCTAGGAGGGGGAATTTCACCCCTCCACTAT.

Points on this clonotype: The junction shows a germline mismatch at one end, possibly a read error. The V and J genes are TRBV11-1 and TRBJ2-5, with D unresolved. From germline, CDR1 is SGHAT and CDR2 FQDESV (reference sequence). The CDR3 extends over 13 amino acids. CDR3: CTSSLIQPETQYF. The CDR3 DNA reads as TGTACCAGCAGCTTAATCCAGCCGGAGACCCAGTACTTC.

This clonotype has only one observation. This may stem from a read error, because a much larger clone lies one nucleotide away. CDR3 DNA: TGTGCCAGCTGTTTTTGGGGGCGCAACACAGATACGCAGTATTTT. Its protein is CASCFWGRNTDTQYF. The rearrangement joins TRBV6-1 to TRBJ2-3, with D perhaps matching TRBD1 (6 bases). Trimming removed 8 bases at V and 2 bases at J, with 17 bases between. Germline CDR1 and CDR2: MNHNS and SASEGT. The CDR3 loop spans 15 amino acids.

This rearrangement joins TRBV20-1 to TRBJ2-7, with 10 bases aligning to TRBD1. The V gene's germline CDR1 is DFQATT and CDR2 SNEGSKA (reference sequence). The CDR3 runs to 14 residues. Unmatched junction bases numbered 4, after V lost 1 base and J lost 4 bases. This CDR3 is CSARGRQGAYEQYV. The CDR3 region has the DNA TGCAGTGCTAGAGGGAGACAGGGGGCATACGAGCAGTACGTC.

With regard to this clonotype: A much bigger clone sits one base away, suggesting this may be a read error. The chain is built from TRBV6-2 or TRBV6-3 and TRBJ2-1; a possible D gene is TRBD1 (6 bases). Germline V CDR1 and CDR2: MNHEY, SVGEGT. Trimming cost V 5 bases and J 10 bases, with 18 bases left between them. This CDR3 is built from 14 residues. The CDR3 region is CASSSLPTRGEQFF. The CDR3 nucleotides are TGTGCCAGCAGTAGCCTGCCCACGAGGGGGGAGCAGTTCTTC.

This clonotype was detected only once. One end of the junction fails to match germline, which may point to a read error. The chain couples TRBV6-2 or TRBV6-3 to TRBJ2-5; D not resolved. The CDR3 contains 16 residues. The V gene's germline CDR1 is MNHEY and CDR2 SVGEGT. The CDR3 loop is CASSYSGGAAQETHYF. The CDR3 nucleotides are TGTGCCAGCAGTTACTCGGGTGGAGCAGCCCAAGAGACCCATTACTTC.

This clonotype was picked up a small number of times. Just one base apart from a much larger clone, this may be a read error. The CDR3 DNA reads as TGTGCCAGTATGAGGGGATCTGGGGCTTTCTTT. Its protein product is CASMRGSGAFF. This sequence joins TRBV6-6 and TRBJ1-1; weak D call: TRBD1 (5 bases). CDR1 is MNHNY and CDR2 is SVGAGI in the germline V gene (reference sequence). V gave up 9 bases and J gave up 11 bases, with 16 bases separating them. This CDR3 has 11 amino acids.

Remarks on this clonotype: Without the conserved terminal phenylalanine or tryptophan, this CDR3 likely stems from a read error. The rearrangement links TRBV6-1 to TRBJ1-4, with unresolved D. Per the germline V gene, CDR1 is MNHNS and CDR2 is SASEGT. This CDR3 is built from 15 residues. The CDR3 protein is CVSSMDSATNEKLFL. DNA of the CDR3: TGTGTCAGCAGTATGGACTCGGCAACTAATGAAAAACTGTTTTTG.

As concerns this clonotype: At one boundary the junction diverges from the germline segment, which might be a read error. Written as DNA, the CDR3 is TGTAGTGCCAAACATTCCGCCGGGACACACTATTTCTTT. Its protein product is CSAKHSAGTHYFF. The chain joins TRBV20-1 to TRBJ1-1; maybe TRBD1 (6 bases). Germline V CDR1 and CDR2: DFQATT, SNEGSKA (reference sequence). The CDR3 consists of 13 residues.